This T cell receptor (beta chain) was found in a study of CD8 T cells in ankylosing spondylitis. Study-wide results and caveats: A TCR beta motif of eight or nine highly homologous variants seemed to mark ankylosing spondylitis blood. Earlier literature documents some of the motif variants in reactive arthritis synovial fluid and blood.

Preparation of TCR beta libraries was done by quantitative 5'-RACE with molecular barcodes. From the 5' RACE reads, TCRdb called clonotypes with MiXCR, one entry per CDR3 protein. The profile covers 250,000 to 300,000 distinct CDR3 sequences, with 15% to 20% appearing a single time and around a third taken by the ten largest. This clonotype turned up a few times. Its specificity is unknown. CDR1 is SGHAT, CDR2 FQNNGV, per germline. V shed 1 base and J shed 2 bases, with 18 bases lying between them. This CDR3 has 18 amino acids. The receptor comes from a male donor with ankylosing spondylitis or in good health (not recorded which). This sequence joins TRBV11-2 and TRBJ1-5, with TRBD1 as a possible D gene (5 bases). The sample was blood, either unsorted or a sorted T cell fraction (not recorded which). This CDR3 reads CASSLVGEDRWGNQPQHF. The DNA for the CDR3 is TGTGCCAGCAGCTTAGTAGGGGAGGATCGTTGGGGCAATCAGCCCCAGCATTTT.